Listed below are T cell receptor beta chains from one sample, sequenced in a study of spatial heterogeneity in lung cancer. TCRdb fed the 5' RACE reads into MiXCR, producing one record per CDR3 protein. The data show about 120,000 distinct CDR3 sequences, over 9% seen once. The sequences come from PBMCs, collected at follow-up. These receptors were obtained from a male donor with early-stage non-small cell lung cancer. Both conserved end residues are part of each CDR3. The order of the fields is CDR3 protein, V gene, J gene.

cdr3_aa: CASSSGQGNVNYGYTF; v_call: TRBV3-1; j_call: TRBJ1-2
cdr3_aa: CASSYSPGYNEQFF; v_call: TRBV6-5; j_call: TRBJ2-1
cdr3_aa: CAISEPGQGASYGYTF; v_call: TRBV10-3; j_call: TRBJ1-2
cdr3_aa: CASSSLAGGPQYF; v_call: TRBV7-3; j_call: TRBJ2-7
cdr3_aa: CASRSDSFGKLFF; v_call: TRBV7-9; j_call: TRBJ1-4
cdr3_aa: CASSYPGLAGLKSPYEQYF; v_call: TRBV18; j_call: TRBJ2-7
cdr3_aa: CASSRRQGAASTDTQYF; v_call: TRBV5-6; j_call: TRBJ2-3
cdr3_aa: CASSTSGQANTEAFF; v_call: TRBV7-3; j_call: TRBJ1-1
cdr3_aa: CASSRLAGVSSSYNEQFF; v_call: TRBV27; j_call: TRBJ2-1
cdr3_aa: CASSEGQGPDTQYF; v_call: TRBV10-2; j_call: TRBJ2-3
cdr3_aa: CASSLRTGGKTQYF; v_call: TRBV11-2; j_call: TRBJ2-5
cdr3_aa: CSASQRGGGDTQYF; v_call: TRBV20-1; j_call: TRBJ2-3
cdr3_aa: CASSPRTGGAGPYNEQFF; v_call: TRBV7-8; j_call: TRBJ2-1
cdr3_aa: CASSTDRQTQYF; v_call: TRBV11-2; j_call: TRBJ2-5
cdr3_aa: CSASPDYNSPLHF; v_call: TRBV20-1; j_call: TRBJ1-6
cdr3_aa: CASSSSTLLNTEAFF; v_call: TRBV28; j_call: TRBJ1-1
cdr3_aa: CASSPGAGELFF; v_call: TRBV5-1; j_call: TRBJ2-2
cdr3_aa: CASSPRQGSSYEQYF; v_call: TRBV5-1; j_call: TRBJ2-7
cdr3_aa: CASSELRGRGQETQYF; v_call: TRBV25-1; j_call: TRBJ2-5
cdr3_aa: CASSRPGQGYNEQFF; v_call: TRBV6-2/TRBV6-3; j_call: TRBJ2-1
cdr3_aa: CASSDPYGGLAKNIQYF; v_call: TRBV6-1; j_call: TRBJ2-4
cdr3_aa: CASRPSTSGGAVDTQYF; v_call: TRBV27; j_call: TRBJ2-3
cdr3_aa: CASSLEGRNSGNTIYF; v_call: TRBV5-1; j_call: TRBJ1-3
cdr3_aa: CASSQDPGGGQPQHF; v_call: TRBV4-3; j_call: TRBJ1-5
cdr3_aa: CASRNPSPGGSSYEQYF; v_call: TRBV6-2/TRBV6-3; j_call: TRBJ2-7
cdr3_aa: CASSWGYQETQYF; v_call: TRBV28; j_call: TRBJ2-5
cdr3_aa: CASTKTGNTEAFF; v_call: TRBV6-2/TRBV6-3; j_call: TRBJ1-1
cdr3_aa: CASSSGRVYNEQFF; v_call: TRBV28; j_call: TRBJ2-1
cdr3_aa: CASSSRDRPLGANVLTF; v_call: TRBV7-9; j_call: TRBJ2-6
cdr3_aa: CAISPGQGVNIQYF; v_call: TRBV10-3; j_call: TRBJ2-4
cdr3_aa: CASSLDQDTQYF; v_call: TRBV11-2; j_call: TRBJ2-3
cdr3_aa: CASSFPDRGNQPQHF; v_call: TRBV28; j_call: TRBJ1-5
cdr3_aa: CSAMRNSGNTIYF; v_call: TRBV20-1; j_call: TRBJ1-3
cdr3_aa: CASSPPGAGALAETQYF; v_call: TRBV9; j_call: TRBJ2-5
cdr3_aa: CATSDPRDRGHEQYF; v_call: TRBV24-1; j_call: TRBJ2-7
cdr3_aa: CASSRGGQVGNTIYF; v_call: TRBV4-3; j_call: TRBJ1-3
cdr3_aa: CASSLSLSGNTIYF; v_call: TRBV7-9; j_call: TRBJ1-3
cdr3_aa: CASSYFLGTGTNEKLFF; v_call: TRBV6-2/TRBV6-3; j_call: TRBJ1-4
cdr3_aa: CSVNRDSPYEQYF; v_call: TRBV29-1; j_call: TRBJ2-7
cdr3_aa: CASSRSTGVNYGYTF; v_call: TRBV11-2; j_call: TRBJ1-2
cdr3_aa: CAISRLPGYEQYF; v_call: TRBV28; j_call: TRBJ2-7
cdr3_aa: CASSVAAQNTEAFF; v_call: TRBV9; j_call: TRBJ1-1
cdr3_aa: CASSPSSGQGRSGNTIYF; v_call: TRBV21-1; j_call: TRBJ1-3
cdr3_aa: CASSGGDLRINEQFF; v_call: TRBV5-1; j_call: TRBJ2-1
cdr3_aa: CSARDARGRGNTEAFF; v_call: TRBV20-1; j_call: TRBJ1-1
cdr3_aa: CASSATSGGFSYNEQFF; v_call: TRBV5-1; j_call: TRBJ2-1
cdr3_aa: CASSLTGSYNEQFF; v_call: TRBV9; j_call: TRBJ2-1
cdr3_aa: CAWMNRVDSPLHF; v_call: TRBV30; j_call: TRBJ1-6
cdr3_aa: CASSFWDRDTDTQYF; v_call: TRBV5-1; j_call: TRBJ2-3
cdr3_aa: CSGGAAGAAYNEQFF; v_call: TRBV29-1; j_call: TRBJ2-1
cdr3_aa: CASSLKWGGNQPQHF; v_call: TRBV5-8; j_call: TRBJ1-5
cdr3_aa: CASSPSRGEETQYF; v_call: TRBV18; j_call: TRBJ2-5
cdr3_aa: CASSRETSGPYNEQFF; v_call: TRBV4-1; j_call: TRBJ2-1
cdr3_aa: CASSLSGSYNEQFF; v_call: TRBV7-3; j_call: TRBJ2-1
cdr3_aa: CASSPGRQMNYGYTF; v_call: TRBV7-2; j_call: TRBJ1-2
cdr3_aa: CASSATGTGTLYF; v_call: TRBV9; j_call: TRBJ2-7
cdr3_aa: CASSLTAGETQHF; v_call: TRBV4-1; j_call: TRBJ1-5
cdr3_aa: CASILDGANTEAFF; v_call: TRBV7-9; j_call: TRBJ1-1